This entry lists 19 T cell receptor beta chains sequenced from one sample in a study of vaccination effects on CD4 cells after COVID-19. Antigen-specific CD4+ T cells were expanded (with viral peptide pools) by the ViraFEST assay ahead of sequencing. The culture ran for around ten days before CD4+ T cells were isolated. A positive SARS-CoV-2 PCR test fell between March and December 2020. TCRdb's table, derived via immunoSEQ multiplex PCR, lists solely in-frame clones and lacks some. The sample lists around 25,000 clones; around 79% were seen once. For these TCRs, the target antigens are not known. This specimen consisted of CD4+ T cells from PBMCs cultured with HCoV-NL63 spike peptides, obtained before COVID-19 vaccination. The receptors were sampled from a human donor who had a prior SARS-CoV-2 infection.

The chain carries TRBV19 and TRBJ1-5, with D tentatively TRBD1 (5 bases). Trimming shortened V by 1 base and J by 4 bases, and 14 bases separated the two germline ends. Germline CDR1 reads LNHDA; CDR2 reads SQIVND (reference sequence). The CDR3 runs 16 residues. CDR3 loop: CASSIASRGGNQPQHF. Here the CDR3 DNA reads TGTGCCAGTAGTATAGCCTCCCGGGGGGGGAATCAGCCCCAGCATTTT.

The chain has TRBV2 and TRBJ2-6, with 7 bases fitting TRBD1. V dropped 8 bases and J dropped 0; count of bases not matched to a gene: 7. Per the germline V gene, CDR1 is SNHLY and CDR2 is FYNNEI. CDR3 size: 16 residues. The CDR3 sequence is CASYLGQTSGANVLTF. For the CDR3, the DNA is TGTGCCAGCTACCTGGGACAGACCTCTGGGGCCAACGTCCTGACTTTC.

J is TRBJ2-7 and V is TRBV4-3, with D possibly TRBD1 on 6 matching bases. The CDR3 is made up of 16 amino acids. The ends were cut back, 0 bases at V and 6 bases at J, with 18 bases in the middle. Germline V gene sequence: CDR1 LGHNA, CDR2 YSLEER. Here the CDR3 reads CASSQERGFNIREQYF. DNA of the CDR3: TGCGCCAGCAGCCAAGAAAGGGGGTTTAATATCCGCGAGCAGTACTTC.

The table lists this clone with a few counts. The gene calls are TRBV11-3 and TRBJ1-2; no clear D. The V end lost 2 bases, the J end lost 2 bases, and 3 bases lay between the germline ends. Looked up from germline, CDR1 is SGHNT and CDR2 is YENEEA. The CDR3 spans 12 residues. The CDR3 sequence is CASSLLNYGYTF. Written as DNA, the CDR3 is TGTGCCAGCAGCTTATTGAACTATGGCTACACCTTC.

This clone has only one observation. The rearrangement joins TRBV5-6 to TRBJ2-3, with D perhaps TRBD1 (5 bases). This CDR3 has 15 residues. Germline lookup yields CDR1 SGHDT and CDR2 YYEEEE. The germline V and J ends were trimmed by 4 bases and 6 bases, with 18 bases remaining between them. The DNA for the CDR3 is TGTGCCAGCAGCCCGAATTCAGGGATTAGGGATACGCAGTATTTT. Encoded protein: CASSPNSGIRDTQYF.

V usage is TRBV5-4 and J usage is TRBJ2-2; TRBD2 aligns across 10 bases. CDR1 and CDR2 (germline): SGHNT, YYREEE (reference sequence). This CDR3 has 16 residues. J gave up 0 bases and V 4 bases, and 3 bases lay outside the gene matches. The chain's CDR3 is CASSLSGGANTGELFF. The CDR3 coding sequence is TGTGCCAGCAGCCTCAGCGGGGGGGCGAACACCGGGGAGCTGTTTTTT.

V is TRBV5-1 and J is TRBJ1-6; 10 bases align to TRBD1. Germline V gene sequence: CDR1 SGHRS, CDR2 YFSETQ. V trimming: 4 bases; J trimming: 10 bases; junction bases outside the gene matches: 14. The CDR3 contains 17 residues. The chain's CDR3 is CASSPQPGQGLGSPLHF. In nucleotides, the CDR3 is TGCGCCAGCAGCCCGCAGCCGGGACAGGGGCTGGGATCACCCCTCCACTTT. Using reference TRBV5-1 and TRBJ1-6 for the parts outside the CDR3, the full variable domain is KAGVTQTPRYLIKTRGQQVTLSCSPISGHRSVSWYQQTPGQGLQFLFEYFSETQRNKGNFPGRFSGRQFSNSRSEMNVSTLELGDSALYLCASSPQPGQGLGSPLHFGNGTRLTVT.

V usage is TRBV5-4 and J usage is TRBJ2-2; a weak D match, TRBD2 (6 bases). CDR1 and CDR2 from the germline V gene are SGHNT and YYREEE (reference sequence). This CDR3 contains 15 residues. The V gene lost 4 bases and the J gene lost 0 bases, with 10 bases spanning the gap. CDR3 nucleotides: TGTGCCAGCAGCCCAGCGGGCACGAACACCGGGGAGCTGTTTTTT. It codes for CASSPAGTNTGELFF.

A single count supports this clone. This chain links TRBV28 with TRBJ1-5; 9 nucleotides match TRBD1. This CDR3 region has 17 residues. The germline V gene encodes CDR1 MDHEN and CDR2 SYDVKM. Losses at the gene ends were 2 bases for V and 6 bases for J; bases not matched to a gene: 11. CDR3 DNA: TGTGCCAGCAGTTTACGTCCGGGACAGGGTTCTCGTCAGCCCCAGCATTTT. Protein: CASSLRPGQGSRQPQHF.

This clone was seen a handful of times. The J gene is TRBJ2-2, the V gene TRBV7-9; D may match TRBD1 or TRBD2 (5 bases each). The V end lost 7 bases, the J end lost 3 bases, and 15 bases lay between the germline ends. This CDR3 comprises 15 residues. The germline CDR1 and CDR2 sequences are SEHNR and FQNEAQ (reference sequence). The CDR3 nucleotides are TGTGCCAGCAACAGAGGGGTCGGGGACACCGGGGAGCTGTTTTTT. As protein: CASNRGVGDTGELFF.

The V call is TRBV6-1, the J call TRBJ1-4; D not resolved. The CDR3 runs to 13 residues. In germline, CDR1 is MNHNS, CDR2 SASEGT. Between the trimmed V and J ends, which lost 3 bases and 8 bases, there was a span of 10 bases. CDR3: CASSDERGEKLFF. In nucleotides, the CDR3 is TGTGCCAGCAGTGATGAGAGAGGCGAAAAACTGTTTTTT.

V gene TRBV7-2 combines with J gene TRBJ2-1; D is undetermined. CDR3 length: 13 amino acids. V was clipped by 5 bases and J by 10 bases, with 15 bases between them. Germline V CDR1 and CDR2: SGHTA, FQGNSA. The DNA of the CDR3 is TGTGCCAGCAGCCGGGTCGGAGCGCGGGAGCAGTTCTTC. Its translation is CASSRVGAREQFF.

The rearrangement links TRBV7-8 to TRBJ1-4, with 8 bases lining up with TRBD1. J was trimmed by 4 bases and V by 7 bases; bases with no gene match: 5. CDR1 and CDR2 from the germline V gene are SGHVS and FQNEAQ. The CDR3 spans 14 residues. CDR3 DNA: TGTGCCAGCACCACGGACAGGGTTAATGAAAAACTGTTTTTT. Residues: CASTTDRVNEKLFF.

The rearrangement links TRBV3-1 (or the pseudogene TRBV3-2) to TRBJ1-1; D remains unclear. This CDR3 comprises 14 residues. Trimming pared 2 bases from V and 2 bases from J, leaving 9 bases between. CDR1 and CDR2 from the germline V gene are LGHDT and YNNKEL (reference sequence). CDR3 DNA: TGTGCCAGCAGCCAATATCCGGGAAACACTGAAGCTTTCTTT. As protein: CASSQYPGNTEAFF.

This chain uses TRBV5-6 with TRBJ1-1; D is undetermined. V was cut by 4 bases and J by 5 bases, with 18 bases left in between. The CDR3 runs 15 residues. Germline loops: CDR1 SGHDT, CDR2 YYEEEE. CDR3: CASSPVPRAGTEAFF. The CDR3 DNA follows: TGTGCCAGCAGCCCCGTACCTAGAGCCGGGACTGAAGCTTTCTTT.

V is TRBV2 and J is TRBJ1-5; D might be TRBD1 (5 bases). From germline, CDR1 is SNHLY and CDR2 FYNNEI. V was shortened by 2 bases and J by 9 bases, with 14 bases between the two germline ends. The CDR3 has 14 amino acids. CDR3 in DNA: TGTGCCAGCAGTGAAAGGCAGGGCGCCGGGCCCCAGCATTTT. Protein product: CASSERQGAGPQHF.

V gene TRBV7-9 combines with J gene TRBJ2-7; D perhaps matches TRBD1 (5 bases). V was cut by 4 bases and J by 2 bases, with 9 bases left in between. This CDR3 contains 13 residues. In germline, CDR1 is SEHNR, CDR2 FQNEAQ (reference sequence). CDR3: CASSSLRAYEQYF. The DNA of the CDR3 is TGTGCCAGCAGCTCCCTCAGGGCCTACGAGCAGTACTTC.

The chain joins TRBV5-6 to TRBJ2-4; 7 positions match TRBD2. J lost 1 base, V lost 0 bases, and 10 bases had no gene match. CDR1 SGHDT and CDR2 YYEEEE come from the germline V gene. The CDR3 spans 18 residues. The CDR3 DNA sequence: TGTGCCAGCAGCTTGGGTTTGGGAGGGATGTGGGCCAAAAACATTCAGTACTTC. Translation gives CASSLGLGGMWAKNIQYF.

This clone was picked up a small number of times. The CDR3 DNA reads as TGCGCCAGCAGCTTGGACCGTTTATACGAGCAGTACTTC. It translates to CASSLDRLYEQYF. V is TRBV5-1 and J is TRBJ2-7; no reliable D call. Germline V lookup: CDR1 SGHRS, CDR2 YFSETQ. This CDR3 has 13 residues. With 0 bases removed from V and 4 bases from J, the gap between germline ends came to 8 bases.